These T cell receptor beta chains were read from a single sample in a study of memory CD4+ T cells and cytomegalovirus serostatus. Clones were read by immunoSEQ multiplex PCR, and TCRdb kept only the in-frame ones, dropping some. Of around 45,000 clones in the sample, 76% were seen once. Material: memory CD4+ T cells from blood. The receptors shown here come from an adult in good health and CMV-seronegative. Both conserved end residues are part of each CDR3. Fields, in order: D gene, V gene, J gene, clone size, CDR3 DNA, CDR3 protein. D genes are given only for firm matches. Rows may omit the clone size; those that give it use once, few, many or a size class.

>TRBD2|TRBV9|TRBJ2-3|NA
TGTGCCAGCAGCGTTACTAGCGCCGGGGATACGCAGTATTTT
CASSVTSAGDTQYF
>NA|TRBV7-6|TRBJ2-2|NA
TGTGCCAGCAGCTTAAACGCTCTCTCCCCTAGAGGGGAGCTGTTTTTT
CASSLNALSPRGELFF
>NA|TRBV4-2|TRBJ1-6|NA
TGTGCCAGCAGCCAAGATTGGGGGGAGGGTTCACCCCTCCACTTT
CASSQDWGEGSPLHF
>TRBD1|TRBV5-6|TRBJ2-7|NA
TGTGCCAGCAGCTTCCGCGGGACAGGGATCACCTACGAGCAGTACTTC
CASSFRGTGITYEQYF
>NA|TRBV19|TRBJ1-1|NA
TGTGCCAGTGCTGCGGGTCGGAACACTGAAGCTTTCTTT
CASAAGRNTEAFF
>TRBD1|TRBV10-2|TRBJ1-2|few
TGCGCCAGCAGGATGGGACAGGGAGGTAATTATGGCTACACCTTC
CASRMGQGGNYGYTF
>TRBD1|TRBV9|TRBJ2-7|NA
TGTGCCAGCAGCCCCCAAGACGACAGGGGGCCGGAGTACTTC
CASSPQDDRGPEYF
>TRBD1|TRBV30|TRBJ1-2|NA
TGTGCCTGGAGATGGACAGGGGGCGAATATGGCTACACCTTC
CAWRWTGGEYGYTF
>NA|TRBV27|TRBJ2-7|NA
TGTGCCAGCAGTCCTACAGGGACCTACGAGCAGTACTTC
CASSPTGTYEQYF
>NA|TRBV18|TRBJ1-3|NA
TGTGCCAGCACCCGGGACTTTGGAAACACCATATATTTT
CASTRDFGNTIYF
>NA|TRBV28|TRBJ2-5|NA
TGTGCCAGCAGTTCTTTGCAGAACCAAGAGACCCAGTACTTC
CASSSLQNQETQYF
>TRBD1|TRBV13|TRBJ2-2|NA
TGTGCCAGCAGCCCGCTGGGACAGGGGATCGGGGAGCTGTTTTTT
CASSPLGQGIGELFF
>TRBD1|TRBV29-1|TRBJ1-1|NA
TGCAGCGTTGGACAGGGGAGGACGAACACTGAAGCTTTCTTT
CSVGQGRTNTEAFF
>NA|TRBV25-1|TRBJ2-6|NA
TGTGCCAGCCTGCGCTCTGGGGCCAACGTCCTGACTTTC
CASLRSGANVLTF
>TRBD2|TRBV7-8|TRBJ2-7|NA
TGTGCCAGCAGCAGCCACGACCTAGCGGACTACGAGCAGTACTTC
CASSSHDLADYEQYF
>NA|TRBV5-5|TRBJ2-5|NA
TGTGCCAGCAGGGCCCGGAACTGGGCGGGTCTGGACCAGTACTTC
CASRARNWAGLDQYF
>NA|TRBV5-1|TRBJ1-2|NA
TGCGCCAGCAGCTTGTCAGGGCCTTTAGGCTATGGCTACACCTTC
CASSLSGPLGYGYTF
>TRBD1|TRBV6-1|TRBJ2-7|NA
TGTGCCAGCAGGAGGGGACAGGCCTACGAGCAGTACTTC
CASRRGQAYEQYF
>NA|TRBV6-5|TRBJ2-6|NA
TGTGCCAGCAGTTACGGGGGAAGTGGGGCCAACGTCCTGACTTTC
CASSYGGSGANVLTF
>NA|TRBV9|TRBJ1-1|NA
TGTGCCAGCAGCGTACGGCCGAACATGAACACTGAAGCTTTCTTT
CASSVRPNMNTEAFF
>TRBD1|TRBV2|TRBJ1-2|NA
TGTGCCAGCAGTCTTACCGGGACAGGGGTCAATGGCTACACCTTC
CASSLTGTGVNGYTF
>NA|TRBV5-1|TRBJ1-2|NA
TGCGCCAGCAGCCAACGCCAGGGGCCCGGGCGGTATGGCTACACCTTC
CASSQRQGPGRYGYTF
>NA|TRBV2|TRBJ1-2|medium-sized
TGTGCCAGCAGCGCAGAGAACTATGGCTACACCTTC
CASSAENYGYTF
>NA|TRBV28|TRBJ1-2|NA
TGTGCCAGCAGTTTAAGAGGGTGGGGCTACACCTTC
CASSLRGWGYTF
>NA|TRBV5-1|TRBJ2-2|once
TGCGCCAGCAGCTTAGTAAGCCGGGCCTCGAACACCGGGGAGCTGTTTTTT
CASSLVSRASNTGELFF
>NA|TRBV5-4|TRBJ2-2|NA
TGTGCCAGCAGCTTGGCCAGGGGAACCACCGGGGAGCTGTTTTTT
CASSLARGTTGELFF
>NA|TRBV21-1|TRBJ1-6|NA
TGTGCCAGCAGCAAACAGGGGGCGGGAGTTTTTGATAATTCACCCCTCCACTTT
CASSKQGAGVFDNSPLHF
>TRBD2|TRBV5-8|TRBJ2-1|few
TGTGCCAGCAGCTTAACCCGGGGTAGCGGGGGCTACAATGAGCAGTTCTTC
CASSLTRGSGGYNEQFF
>TRBD1|TRBV30|TRBJ2-3|NA
TGTGCCTGGAGTGTAGTTGGGACAGGGGTCACAGATACGCAGTATTTT
CAWSVVGTGVTDTQYF
>NA|TRBV7-2|TRBJ1-3|NA
TGTGCCAGCAGCCCATCTGGGTTCCCAAACACCATATATTTT
CASSPSGFPNTIYF
>TRBD2|TRBV4-2|TRBJ2-7|NA
TGTGCCAGCAGCCAAGAACCCCAGGGAGCGGGGTCCTACGAGCAGTACTTC
CASSQEPQGAGSYEQYF
>NA|TRBV10-3|TRBJ1-5|NA
TGTGCCATCAGTGAGGGCAGGGCACGGGGGCAGCCCCAGCATTTT
CAISEGRARGQPQHF
>NA|TRBV6-6|TRBJ1-2|NA
TGTGCCAGCAGTCTAAACCGGGACACCCTATATGGCTACACCTTC
CASSLNRDTLYGYTF
>NA|TRBV2|TRBJ2-7|NA
TGTGCCAGCAGTGAAGCAGGCGAGCAGTACTTC
CASSEAGEQYF
>NA|TRBV18|TRBJ1-6|NA
TGTGCCAGCTCTCCAATCTGGGGGAATTCACCCCTCCACTTT
CASSPIWGNSPLHF
>TRBD2|TRBV6-6|TRBJ2-1|NA
TGTGCCAGCAGGCCACCGGGACTAAACTACAATGAGCAGTTCTTC
CASRPPGLNYNEQFF
>NA|TRBV5-1|TRBJ1-1|few
TGCGCCAGCAGCTTGGACGGGGGGAACACTGAAGCTTTCTTT
CASSLDGGNTEAFF
>TRBD2|TRBV15|TRBJ2-7|NA
TGTGCCACCAGCGCCACTAGCGGGGGCTCCTACTACGAGCAGTACTTC
CATSATSGGSYYEQYF
>TRBD1|TRBV5-1|TRBJ1-2|NA
TGCGCCAGCAGCTGGGGACAGGGAGACTCGGGGGGCTACACCTTC
CASSWGQGDSGGYTF
>NA|TRBV7-8|TRBJ1-6|NA
TGTGCCAGCAGCTTAGTGGGGGAGGGTTCACCCCTCCACTTT
CASSLVGEGSPLHF
>NA|TRBV28|TRBJ2-2|NA
TGTGCCAGCAGTTTGGTTGGCGGGGAGCTGTTTTTT
CASSLVGGELFF
>NA|TRBV5-1|TRBJ2-7|NA
TGCGCCAGCAGCTTGGCGGTGCCCCGGTCCGAGCAGTACTTC
CASSLAVPRSEQYF
>NA|TRBV5-1|TRBJ2-7|NA
TGCGCCAGCAGCTTGGAGACCGGTTTTTTCGACGAGCAGTACTTC
CASSLETGFFDEQYF
>TRBD1|TRBV9|TRBJ2-5|medium-sized
TGTGCCAGCAGCAAAGACAGGGGGATAGAGACCCAGTACTTC
CASSKDRGIETQYF
>NA|TRBV7-6|TRBJ1-1|NA
TGTGCCAGCAGCCCCAAGGCGAACACTGAAGCTTTCTTT
CASSPKANTEAFF
>TRBD2|TRBV19|TRBJ2-1|NA
TGTGCCAGTAGTATATCTAGCGGGGGTGAGCAGTTCTTC
CASSISSGGEQFF
>TRBD2|TRBV18|TRBJ2-7|NA
TGTGCCAGCTCACCGGGCGGGAGCTCCTACGAGCAGTACTTC
CASSPGGSSYEQYF
>TRBD2|TRBV18|TRBJ2-3|NA
TGTGCCAGCTCACCGGGACTAGCGGGGGAAACTACAGATACGCAGTATTTT
CASSPGLAGETTDTQYF
>NA|TRBV6-1|TRBJ2-3|NA
TGTGCCAGCAGTGATCCTGTTTATCGGCAGAGCCGCACAGATACGCAGTATTTT
CASSDPVYRQSRTDTQYF
>NA|TRBV7-3|TRBJ2-3|NA
TGTGCCAGCAGCAGATGGGGGGTCCAAGATACGCAGTATTTT
CASSRWGVQDTQYF
>TRBD1|TRBV7-2|TRBJ1-1|NA
TGTGCCAGCAGTCAGGGGGCTAACACTGAAGCTTTCTTT
CASSQGANTEAFF
>NA|TRBV11-3|TRBJ1-1|NA
TGTGCCAGCAGTCTTCGACGGACTGAAGCTTTCTTT
CASSLRRTEAFF
>NA|TRBV29-1|TRBJ1-3|NA
TGCAGCGTCCAGGGAGGACACTCTGGAAACACCATATATTTT
CSVQGGHSGNTIYF
>NA|TRBV6-6|TRBJ2-1|NA
TGTGCCAGCAGCCCCGGGGAGCATGAGCAGTTCTTC
CASSPGEHEQFF
>NA|TRBV6-6|TRBJ2-7|few
TGTGCCAGCAGCCCCGGGGACCGGGAGCAGTACTTC
CASSPGDREQYF
>NA|TRBV7-8|TRBJ1-5|NA
TGTGCCAGCAGCTTAGCCGGGAGCCATCAGCCCCAGCATTTT
CASSLAGSHQPQHF
>TRBD1|TRBV9|TRBJ2-1|once
TGTGCCAGCAGCCCGGGACAGGGTCGCTACAATGAGCAGTTCTTC
CASSPGQGRYNEQFF
>TRBD1|TRBV6-5|TRBJ1-1|NA
TGTGCCAGCATGGGGACAGGGCGATACACTGAAGCTTTCTTT
CASMGTGRYTEAFF
>NA|TRBV10-2|TRBJ1-2|NA
TGCGCCAGCAACCAGGGCCTCACCGGCTATGGCTACACCTTC
CASNQGLTGYGYTF